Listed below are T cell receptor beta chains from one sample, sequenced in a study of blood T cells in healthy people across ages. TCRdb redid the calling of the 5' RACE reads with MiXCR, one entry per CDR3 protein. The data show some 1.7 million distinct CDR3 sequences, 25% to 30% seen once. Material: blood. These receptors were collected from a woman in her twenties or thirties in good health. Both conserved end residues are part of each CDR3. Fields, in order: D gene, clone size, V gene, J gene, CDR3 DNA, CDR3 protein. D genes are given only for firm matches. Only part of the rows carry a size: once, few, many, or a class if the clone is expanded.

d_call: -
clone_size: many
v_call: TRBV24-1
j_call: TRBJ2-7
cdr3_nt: TGTGCCACCAGTGATTCAGACAGCCCTACGAAGCAGTACTTC
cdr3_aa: CATSDSDSPTKQYF

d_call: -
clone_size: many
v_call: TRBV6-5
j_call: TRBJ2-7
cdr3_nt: TGTGCCACCAAGCTGCGGGACTCCTACGAGCAGTACTTC
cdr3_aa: CATKLRDSYEQYF

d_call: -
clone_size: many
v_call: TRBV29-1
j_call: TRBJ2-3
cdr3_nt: TGCAGCGTTGAATCGACGGGAAGCACAGATACGCAGTATTTT
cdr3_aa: CSVESTGSTDTQYF

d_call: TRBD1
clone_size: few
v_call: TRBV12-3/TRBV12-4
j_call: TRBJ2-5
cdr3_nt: TGTGCCTGCAGCACACAGGGGCAAGAGACCCAGTACTTC
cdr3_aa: CACSTQGQETQYF

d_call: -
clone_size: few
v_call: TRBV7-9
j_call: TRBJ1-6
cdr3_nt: TGTGCCAGCAGCTTAGCGGCTCCGTCACCCCTCCACTTT
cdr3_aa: CASSLAAPSPLHF

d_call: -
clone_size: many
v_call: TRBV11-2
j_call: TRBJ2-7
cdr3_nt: TGTGCCAGCAGCTTACTGACAGGAAGGGGACTCTACGAGCAGTACTTC
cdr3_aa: CASSLLTGRGLYEQYF

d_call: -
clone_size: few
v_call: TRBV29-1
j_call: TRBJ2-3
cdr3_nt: TGCAGCGCCAAACGGGGTGTTGGAGATACGCAGTATTTT
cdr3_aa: CSAKRGVGDTQYF

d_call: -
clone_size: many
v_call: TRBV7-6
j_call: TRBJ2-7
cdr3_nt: TGTGCCAGCAGCATGTCGTCGAGCTACGTGGACGAGCAGTACTTC
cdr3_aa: CASSMSSSYVDEQYF

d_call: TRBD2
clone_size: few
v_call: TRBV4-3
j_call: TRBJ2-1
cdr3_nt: TGCGCCAGCAGCCGAGATACCTCGGGGGGTCACAATGAGCAGTTCTTC
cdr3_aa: CASSRDTSGGHNEQFF

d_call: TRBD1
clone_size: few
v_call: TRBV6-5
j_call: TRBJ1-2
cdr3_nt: TGTGCCAGCAGGGGACAGACCTATGGCTACACCTTC
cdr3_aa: CASRGQTYGYTF

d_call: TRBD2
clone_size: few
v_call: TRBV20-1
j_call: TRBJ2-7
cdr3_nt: TGCAGTGCTAGATTAAGCGGGAGGAGTGACGAGCAGTACTTC
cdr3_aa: CSARLSGRSDEQYF

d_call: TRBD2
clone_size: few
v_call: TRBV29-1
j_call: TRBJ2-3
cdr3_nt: TGCAGCGTTGATGCTAGCGGGTCCACAGATACGCAGTATTTT
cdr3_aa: CSVDASGSTDTQYF

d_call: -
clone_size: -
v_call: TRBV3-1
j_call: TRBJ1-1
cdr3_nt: TGTGCCAGCAGGCATTCTCAGAGGGCGACTGAAGCTTTCTTT
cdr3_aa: CASRHSQRATEAFF

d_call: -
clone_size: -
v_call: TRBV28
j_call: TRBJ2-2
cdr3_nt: TGTGCCAGCAGCCCTATATCGCCCGGGGAGCTGTTTTTT
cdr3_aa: CASSPISPGELFF

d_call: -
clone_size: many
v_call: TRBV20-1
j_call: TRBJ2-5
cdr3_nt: TGCAGTGCTAGTCTCCCCGCCCAGAGTCAAGAGACCCAGTACTTC
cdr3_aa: CSASLPAQSQETQYF

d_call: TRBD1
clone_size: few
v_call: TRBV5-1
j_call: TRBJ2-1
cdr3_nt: TGCGCCAGCAGCTTGGGGGGACAGGGGGCCGATGAGCAGTTCTTC
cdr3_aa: CASSLGGQGADEQFF

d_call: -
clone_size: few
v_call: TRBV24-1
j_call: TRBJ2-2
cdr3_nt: TGTGCCACCAGTGAGGAGGGCCCCCCGACCGGGGAGCTGTTTTTT
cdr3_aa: CATSEEGPPTGELFF

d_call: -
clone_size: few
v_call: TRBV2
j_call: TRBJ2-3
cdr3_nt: TGTGCCAGCAGCTTACTAGTGACCGCAGATACGCAGTATTTT
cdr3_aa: CASSLLVTADTQYF

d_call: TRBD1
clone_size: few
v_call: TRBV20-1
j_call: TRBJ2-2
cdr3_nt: TGCAGTTCTAGGGGGACAGCGAACACCGGGGAGCTGTTTTTT
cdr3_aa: CSSRGTANTGELFF

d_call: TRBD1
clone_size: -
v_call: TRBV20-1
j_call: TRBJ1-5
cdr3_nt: TGCAGTGCTAGAGGACAGGGGGCTGCCAATCAGCCCCAGCATTTT
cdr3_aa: CSARGQGAANQPQHF

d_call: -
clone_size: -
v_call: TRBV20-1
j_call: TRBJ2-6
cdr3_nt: TGCAGTGCACAGGGAAGTCCGTCTGGGGCCAACGTCCTGACTTTC
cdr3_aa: CSAQGSPSGANVLTF

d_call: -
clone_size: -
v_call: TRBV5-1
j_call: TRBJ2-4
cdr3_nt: TGCGCCAGCAGCTTGGCGGCCAACCCGCCTACTATCGAACAGTACTTC
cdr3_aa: CASSLAANPPTIEQYF

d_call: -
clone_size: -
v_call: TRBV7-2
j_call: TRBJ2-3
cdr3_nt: TGTGCCAGCAGCCCAGCGGAAGTAAGCACAGATACGCAGTATTTT
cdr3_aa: CASSPAEVSTDTQYF

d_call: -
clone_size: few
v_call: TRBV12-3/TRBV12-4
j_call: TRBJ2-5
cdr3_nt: TGTGCCAGCAGTCCCCGCAGGGCCCGGGGTGAGACCCAGTACTTC
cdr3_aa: CASSPRRARGETQYF

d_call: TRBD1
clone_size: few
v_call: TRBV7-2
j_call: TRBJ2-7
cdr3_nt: TGTGCCAGCAGTTCCAGCCCCGGACAGGGGGACCACGAGCAGTACTTC
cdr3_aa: CASSSSPGQGDHEQYF

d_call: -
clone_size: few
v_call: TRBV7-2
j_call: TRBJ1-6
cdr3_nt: TGTGCCAGCAGCTTAGGGGTGTCTCCTAATTCACCCCTCCACTTT
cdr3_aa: CASSLGVSPNSPLHF

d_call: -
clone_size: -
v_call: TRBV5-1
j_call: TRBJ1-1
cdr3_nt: TGCGTCAGCAGCTTCCAAGGGAACACTGAAGCTTTCTTT
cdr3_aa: CVSSFQGNTEAFF

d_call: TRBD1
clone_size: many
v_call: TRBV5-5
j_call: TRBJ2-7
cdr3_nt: TGTGCCAGCAGCCCCAAACAGGGGCTCGCCTACGAGCAGTACTTC
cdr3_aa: CASSPKQGLAYEQYF

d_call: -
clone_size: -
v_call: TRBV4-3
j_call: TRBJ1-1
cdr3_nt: TGCGCCAGCAGCCCAAAACGAGGGACCTCAGCTTTCTTT
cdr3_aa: CASSPKRGTSAFF

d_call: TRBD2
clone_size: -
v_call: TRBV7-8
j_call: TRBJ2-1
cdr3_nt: TGTGCCAGCAGCCTGGTTCTAAGCGGGAGGGGGTACAATGAGCAGTTCTTC
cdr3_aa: CASSLVLSGRGYNEQFF

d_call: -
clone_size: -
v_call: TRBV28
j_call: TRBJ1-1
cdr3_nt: TGTGCCAGCAGTACCCACGTCGAGAACACTGAAGCTTTCTTT
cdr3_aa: CASSTHVENTEAFF

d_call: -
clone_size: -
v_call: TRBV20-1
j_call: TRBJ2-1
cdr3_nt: TGCAGTGCTAGAGACCCAACAGGCGGGGTCTACAATGAGCAGTTCTTC
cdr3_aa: CSARDPTGGVYNEQFF

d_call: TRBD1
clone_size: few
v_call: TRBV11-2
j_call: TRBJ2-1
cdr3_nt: TGTGCCAGCCAGGACAGGCCGAGCTCCTACAATGAGCAGTTCTTC
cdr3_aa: CASQDRPSSYNEQFF